This passage covers 14 T cell receptor beta chains from one sample sequenced in a study of blood T cells in healthy people across ages. Together with a sample-barcoded 5' primer, a J-beta primer mix was included in a second PCR lasting roughly 7 to 11 cycles. TCRdb re-called the 5' RACE reads through MiXCR, storing one row per CDR3 protein. The sample lists about 400,000 distinct CDR3 sequences, over 45% occurring once. Specimen: blood. These receptors all come from a man aged 60-69 years in good health.

This chain connects TRBV14 to TRBJ2-5; TRBD1 aligns across 7 bases. Per germline, CDR1 SGHDN and CDR2 FVKESK. Trimming removed 1 base from V and 2 bases from J; junction bases left unmatched: 7. The CDR3 totals 16 residues. DNA of the CDR3: TGTGCCAGCAGCCAAGGGACGACAGGGCAACAAGAGACCCAGTACTTC. Protein: CASSQGTTGQQETQYF. The whole variable domain, remainder taken from reference TRBV14 and TRBJ2-5, is EAGVTQFPSHSVIEKGQTVTLRCDPISGHDNLYWYRRVMGKEIKFLLHFVKESKQDESGMPNNRFLAERTGGTYSTLKVQPAELEDSGVYFCASSQGTTGQQETQYFGPGTRLLVL.

With regard to this clonotype: The junction departs from germline at one end; a sequencing error may be responsible. V and J are TRBV12-3 or TRBV12-4 and TRBJ2-1; 11 bases match TRBD2. The CDR3 runs 18 residues. This chain's CDR3 is CASRTSGLAEGIYNKQFF. In DNA form, the CDR3 reads TGTGCCAGCAGAACGTCGGGACTAGCGGAAGGGATATACAATAAGCAGTTCTTC.

The rearrangement uses TRBV7-2 and TRBJ2-5; TRBD2 agrees at 9 bases. CDR3 length: 17 residues. CDR1 and CDR2 (germline): SGHTA, FQGNSA. The trim removed 1 base at V and 0 bases at J, leaving 6 bases unmatched. The CDR3 is CASSLVASGTYQETQYF. In nucleotides, the CDR3 is TGTGCCAGCAGCTTAGTTGCTAGCGGGACGTACCAAGAGACCCAGTACTTC.

The genes are TRBV5-1 and TRBJ2-4; D perhaps matches TRBD2 (6 bases). Germline CDR1 SGHRS, CDR2 YFSETQ. This CDR3 contains 15 residues. V was cut by 1 base and J by 8 bases, with 16 bases left in between. The CDR3 loop is CASSLKAASGDIQYF. The CDR3 bases are TGCGCCAGCAGCTTGAAGGCTGCCTCGGGGGACATTCAGTACTTC. Together with reference TRBV5-1 and TRBJ2-4, the CDR3 gives the full variable domain: KAGVTQTPRYLIKTRGQQVTLSCSPISGHRSVSWYQQTPGQGLQFLFEYFSETQRNKGNFPGRFSGRQFSNSRSEMNVSTLELGDSALYLCASSLKAASGDIQYFGAGTRLSVL.

This rearrangement joins TRBV6-5 to TRBJ2-7; TRBD1 aligns across 7 bases. The CDR3 is 14 residues long. J was trimmed by 2 bases and V by 4 bases; bases with no gene match: 5. Germline CDR1 reads MNHEY; CDR2 reads SVGAGI. The CDR3 sequence: CASSSAQGAYEQYF. The CDR3 DNA sequence: TGTGCCAGCAGTTCCGCCCAGGGGGCCTACGAGCAGTACTTC.

J is TRBJ2-4 and V is TRBV20-1; tentatively, D is TRBD1 (6 bases). The J call may not be correct, given that the DNA end is closer to TRBJ2-7. CDR1 is DFQATT and CDR2 is SNEGSKA in the germline V gene (reference sequence). This CDR3 contains 12 residues. CDR3 protein: CSAITGNYEQYF. CDR3 in DNA: TGCAGTGCTATCACAGGGAACTACGAGCAGTACTTC.

The J gene is TRBJ2-5, the V gene TRBV7-2; no reliable D call. The length of the CDR3 is 14 residues. Germline values: CDR1 SGHTA, CDR2 FQGNSA. The V end lost 4 bases, the J end lost 2 bases, and 11 bases lay between the germline ends. DNA of the CDR3: TGTGCCAGCAGCTCCTCGCGGACGCAAGAGACCCAGTACTTC. Translated, it gives CASSSSRTQETQYF.

This sequence joins TRBV10-3 and TRBJ2-7; possibly TRBD2 for D (5 bases). Germline CDR1 ENHRY, CDR2 SYGVKD. CDR3 size: 15 residues. V lost 0 bases to trimming and J lost 2 bases, with 11 bases between them. CDR3 loop: CAISESHGGPYEQYF. CDR3 DNA: TGTGCCATCAGTGAGTCCCACGGAGGTCCCTACGAGCAGTACTTC.

The chain employs TRBV7-6 and TRBJ2-1; 8 nucleotides line up with TRBD2. Germline lookup yields CDR1 SGHVS and CDR2 FNYEAQ. This CDR3 has 15 amino acids. V lost 5 bases to trimming and J lost 10 bases; unmatched junction nucleotides: 13. The CDR3 protein is CASSRTPGLGLEQFF. The CDR3 DNA sequence: TGTGCCAGCAGCCGAACTCCGGGACTAGGCCTCGAGCAGTTCTTC.

V usage is TRBV20-1 and J usage is TRBJ2-3, with D tentatively TRBD1 (6 bases). The V gene lost 6 bases and the J gene lost 2 bases, with 12 bases spanning the gap. Germline V gene lookup returns CDR1 DFQATT and CDR2 SNEGSKA (reference sequence). The CDR3 runs 13 residues. The CDR3 nucleotides read TGCAGTGCCGAAAGGGGGAACACAGATACGCAGTATTTT. This encodes CSAERGNTDTQYF.

This clonotype was detected many times. The chain joins TRBV4-3 to TRBJ1-4; TRBD1 is a possible D gene (5 bases). The ends were cut back, 4 bases at V and 5 bases at J, with 14 bases in the middle. The length of the CDR3 is 15 residues. Germline CDR1 is LGHNA and CDR2 is YSLEER. The CDR3 spells CASSRRRGPNEKLFF. The CDR3, as DNA: TGCGCCAGCAGCCGCAGAAGGGGACCCAATGAAAAACTGTTTTTT.

The chain carries TRBV3-1 and TRBJ1-4, with TRBD1 as a possible D gene (5 bases). CDR1 and CDR2 from the germline V gene are LGHDT and YNNKEL (reference sequence). The CDR3 covers 15 residues. Deletions cut 6 bases from V and 5 bases from J, with 16 bases between. CDR3 sequence reads: CASRQTHRLNEKLFF. The CDR3 DNA reads TGTGCCAGCAGACAGACACACAGGTTAAATGAAAAACTGTTTTTT.

The chain has TRBV7-2 and TRBJ1-2; D not resolved. CDR1 SGHTA and CDR2 FQGNSA come from the germline V gene. CDR3 length equals 10 residues. Trimming shortened V by 4 bases and J by 8 bases, and 5 bases separated the two germline ends. CDR3 region: CASSSGGYTF. In DNA, the CDR3 is TGTGCCAGCAGCTCGGGAGGCTACACCTTC.

This rearrangement joins TRBV6-2 or TRBV6-3 to TRBJ2-5; tentatively, D is TRBD1 (6 bases). This CDR3 has 13 residues. Germline V gene lookup returns CDR1 MNHEY and CDR2 SVGEGT. V lost 10 bases to trimming and J lost 5 bases, with 17 bases between them. The CDR3 spells CATQDGTRETQYF. The CDR3 bases are TGTGCCACCCAAGATGGGACAAGGGAGACCCAGTACTTC.